A selection of T cell receptor beta chains follows, all from one sample in a study of blood T cell repertoires in COVID-19. TCRdb's copy holds only in-frame clones and misses some; the assay was immunoSEQ multiplex PCR. Among tens of thousands of clones, around 81% were seen once, and the ten largest hold roughly two fifths. The sequenced sample consisted of peripheral blood. The receptor source for this set is a man older than 75 with acute or convalescent COVID-19. Each CDR3 is given with its conserved first and last residue. The order of the fields is D gene, CDR3 length, clone size, J gene, V gene, CDR3 protein, CDR3 DNA. A D gene is named only where the DNA matches it firmly. Part of the rows lack a size; the others show once, few, many or a class for expanded clones.

d_gene: TRBD2; len: 14; abundance: -; j_gene: TRBJ2-1; v_gene: TRBV19; CDR3aa: CASSMGLAGGEQFF; CDR3nt: TGTGCCAGTAGTATGGGACTAGCGGGAGGTGAGCAGTTCTTC
d_gene: -; len: 14; abundance: -; j_gene: TRBJ1-4; v_gene: TRBV5-5; CDR3aa: CASSLWEPNEKLFF; CDR3nt: TGTGCCAGCAGCTTGTGGGAGCCTAATGAAAAACTGTTTTTT
d_gene: -; len: 15; abundance: -; j_gene: TRBJ1-2; v_gene: TRBV27; CDR3aa: CASSLALGLSYGYTF; CDR3nt: TGTGCCAGCAGTTTAGCCCTCGGTTTATCCTATGGCTACACCTTC
d_gene: -; len: 14; abundance: -; j_gene: TRBJ1-1; v_gene: TRBV28; CDR3aa: CASRLQGMNTEAFF; CDR3nt: TGTGCCAGCAGACTCCAGGGGATGAACACTGAAGCTTTCTTT
d_gene: TRBD1; len: 15; abundance: -; j_gene: TRBJ2-7; v_gene: TRBV11-3; CDR3aa: CASSLGGGTFYEQYF; CDR3nt: TGTGCCAGCAGCTTAGGAGGGGGCACTTTCTACGAGCAGTACTTC
d_gene: TRBD1; len: 16; abundance: -; j_gene: TRBJ1-2; v_gene: TRBV5-6; CDR3aa: CASSPGQILDSYGYTF; CDR3nt: TGTGCCAGCAGCCCGGGACAGATCCTAGATAGCTATGGCTACACCTTC
d_gene: -; len: 15; abundance: -; j_gene: TRBJ2-6; v_gene: TRBV6-5; CDR3aa: CASSYIAAGANVLTF; CDR3nt: TGTGCCAGCAGTTACATAGCGGCTGGGGCCAACGTCCTGACTTTC
d_gene: -; len: 16; abundance: few; j_gene: TRBJ2-7; v_gene: TRBV19; CDR3aa: CASSGQGSSGAYEQYF; CDR3nt: TGTGCCAGTAGCGGACAGGGTTCTAGCGGGGCCTACGAGCAGTACTTC
d_gene: -; len: 12; abundance: -; j_gene: TRBJ2-7; v_gene: TRBV10-3; CDR3aa: CAISTVSYEQYF; CDR3nt: TGTGCCATCAGTACAGTTTCCTACGAGCAGTACTTC
d_gene: TRBD2; len: 18; abundance: -; j_gene: TRBJ2-6; v_gene: TRBV19; CDR3aa: CASSIAGGGVSGANVLTF; CDR3nt: TGTGCCAGTAGTATAGCCGGCGGGGGGGTCTCTGGGGCCAACGTCCTGACTTTC
d_gene: -; len: 12; abundance: -; j_gene: TRBJ1-1; v_gene: TRBV10-2; CDR3aa: CASSFTGTEAFF; CDR3nt: TGCGCCAGCAGTTTCACAGGCACTGAAGCTTTCTTT
d_gene: TRBD2; len: 12; abundance: once; j_gene: TRBJ2-4; v_gene: TRBV29-1; CDR3aa: CSVAGGDGIQYF; CDR3nt: TGCAGCGTAGCCGGGGGGGACGGCATTCAGTACTTC
d_gene: TRBD1; len: 14; abundance: once; j_gene: TRBJ1-1; v_gene: TRBV3-1/TRBV3-2; CDR3aa: CASSQRQGKAEAFF; CDR3nt: TGTGCCAGCAGCCAAAGACAGGGGAAAGCTGAAGCTTTCTTT
d_gene: -; len: 12; abundance: few; j_gene: TRBJ1-5; v_gene: TRBV2; CDR3aa: CASRRETWPQHF; CDR3nt: TGTGCCAGCAGACGGGAAACGTGGCCCCAGCATTTT